These 24 T cell receptor beta chains were all obtained from the same sample, sequenced in a study of OX40 agonist ivuxolimab in advanced cancers. Some clones are missing from TCRdb's copy, which holds only in-frame ones; the method was immunoSEQ multiplex PCR. The data hold some 100,000 clones, with under 90% observed a single time. The sequencing here drew on CD4+ or CD8+ T cells sorted from blood, taken in a trial of the OX40 agonist ivuxolimab. These receptors all stem from an adult with an advanced solid tumor such as melanoma, head and neck, liver or kidney cancer.

This clone came up once. The gene calls are TRBV11-2 and TRBJ2-7; the D is unclear. The CDR3 consists of 13 residues. V lost 1 base and J 3 bases, leaving 7 bases between the germline ends. Germline values: CDR1 SGHAT, CDR2 FQNNGV. The CDR3 sequence: CASSLGTDYEQYF. As DNA, the CDR3 is TGTGCCAGCAGCTTAGGGACGGACTACGAGCAGTACTTC.

This chain uses TRBV6-5 with TRBJ2-7, with 12 bases fitting TRBD2. V shed 6 bases and J 3 bases; nucleotides not matched to a gene: 3. The length of the CDR3 is 14 residues. Germline CDR1 and CDR2: MNHEY and SVGAGI. For the CDR3, the DNA is TGTGCCAGCAGAGCTAGCGGGGGGGACTACGAGCAGTACTTC. Translated: CASRASGGDYEQYF.

By sample fraction, this clone is medium-sized (0.01 to 0.1%). This chain connects TRBV29-1 to TRBJ2-7; D might be TRBD1 (6 bases). In germline, CDR1 is SQVTM, CDR2 ANQGSEA. The CDR3 loop spans 16 amino acids. The V gene lost 5 bases and the J gene lost 2 bases, with 22 bases spanning the gap. The DNA of the CDR3 is TGCAGCGTTCGTAGGGGCCGGGACATAGCCACCTACGAGCAGTACTTC. Its translation is CSVRRGRDIATYEQYF.

This chain uses TRBV29-1 with TRBJ2-2, with TRBD1 matching over 9 bases. J lost 5 bases, V lost 5 bases, and 6 bases had no gene match. The CDR3 runs to 14 residues. Germline-derived CDR1 and CDR2 are SQVTM and ANQGSEA. In nucleotides, the CDR3 is TGCAGCGTTAGGGGACAGGGTGGAACCGGGGAGCTGTTTTTT. Translated: CSVRGQGGTGELFF.

The rearrangement joins TRBV19 to TRBJ1-1, with D unresolved. Trimming shortened V by 5 bases and J by 6 bases, and 16 bases separated the two germline ends. This CDR3 is built from 14 residues. The V gene's germline CDR1 is LNHDA and CDR2 SQIVND (reference sequence). CDR3 loop: CASSSRTSGAEAFF. The CDR3 DNA is TGTGCCAGTAGTTCAAGGACCTCGGGCGCTGAAGCTTTCTTT. Full variable domain (remainder filled in from reference TRBV19 and TRBJ1-1): DGGITQSPKYLFRKEGQNVTLSCEQNLNHDAMYWYRQDPGQGLRLIYYSQIVNDFQKGDIAEGYSVSREKKESFPLTVTSAQKNPTAFYLCASSSRTSGAEAFFGQGTRLTVV.

The CDR3 spells CASTYLRGRYEQYV. As DNA, the CDR3 is TGTGCCAGCACCTACCTGCGGGGTCGATACGAGCAGTACGTC. The rearrangement uses TRBV6-5 and TRBJ2-7; TRBD2 is a possible D gene (6 bases). Germline CDR1 reads MNHEY; CDR2 reads SVGAGI. V dropped 7 bases and J dropped 4 bases, with 17 bases sitting between them. The CDR3 consists of 14 residues.

This chain uses TRBV10-2 with TRBJ2-7; possibly TRBD2 for D (5 bases). The CDR3 consists of 13 residues. The germline V and J ends were trimmed by 4 bases and 6 bases, with 13 bases remaining between them. CDR1 and CDR2 (germline): WSHSY, SAAADI. Here the CDR3 reads CASSGTPGSEQYV. DNA of the CDR3: TGCGCCAGCAGTGGGACCCCGGGAAGCGAGCAGTACGTC.

V is TRBV29-1 and J is TRBJ2-5, with D perhaps matching TRBD1 (7 bases). Germline V lookup: CDR1 SQVTM, CDR2 ANQGSEA. The V end lost 5 bases, the J end lost 5 bases, and 15 bases lay between the germline ends. CDR3 length equals 13 residues. The CDR3 region is CSVLEGAKETQYF. CDR3 coding DNA: TGCAGCGTTCTGGAGGGGGCGAAGGAGACCCAGTACTTC.

This clone was seen a single time. The chain links TRBV19 to TRBJ1-6, with D maybe TRBD1 (6 bases). V was clipped by 6 bases and J by 3 bases, with 12 bases between them. This CDR3 is built from 15 residues. CDR1 is LNHDA and CDR2 is SQIVND in the germline V gene (reference sequence). In DNA form, the CDR3 reads TGTGCCAGTAGAGGGGGAAGCTTCTATAATTCACCCCTCCACTTT. As protein: CASRGGSFYNSPLHF.

This chain uses TRBV6-5 with TRBJ1-2; D is undetermined. The CDR3 extends over 11 amino acids. Germline V gene data show CDR1 as MNHEY and CDR2 as SVGAGI. With 11 bases removed from V and 2 bases from J, the gap between germline ends came to 9 bases. The CDR3 loop is CASGENYGYTF. The CDR3 DNA reads TGTGCCTCCGGAGAGAACTATGGCTACACCTTC.

The table lists this clone with a count of one. The rearrangement uses TRBV10-1 and TRBJ2-1; the D gene is possibly TRBD2 (6 bases). The germline CDR1 and CDR2 sequences are WNHNN and SYGVQD (reference sequence). Trimming removed 3 bases from V and 3 bases from J, with 18 bases in between. This CDR3 has 17 amino acids. The CDR3 DNA is TGCGCCAGCAGTGAAGGTAGCGGACCGGCGGTCTACAATGAGCAGTTCTTC. It translates to CASSEGSGPAVYNEQFF.

The chain links TRBV19 to TRBJ1-4; 7 nucleotides agree with TRBD1. With 9 bases clipped from V and 0 bases from J, the junction kept 10 bases outside the gene matches. Germline CDR1 reads LNHDA; CDR2 reads SQIVND (reference sequence). This CDR3 spans 16 amino acids. The CDR3 DNA reads TGTGCCAGCTCCCCGACAGGGAGTGCAACTAATGAAAAACTGTTTTTT. As protein: CASSPTGSATNEKLFF.

The chain joins TRBV19 to TRBJ2-2; 10 positions match TRBD1. Germline CDR1 LNHDA, CDR2 SQIVND (reference sequence). CDR3 length: 18 residues. J gave up 0 bases and V 1 base, and 5 bases lay outside the gene matches. The CDR3 coding sequence is TGTGCCAGTAGTATAGGAGGGACAGGGGCAGCGAACACCGGGGAGCTGTTTTTT. The encoded protein is CASSIGGTGAANTGELFF.

The chain couples TRBV28 to TRBJ1-2; no clear D. Germline V gives CDR1 MDHEN, CDR2 SYDVKM. The CDR3 sequence is 12 residues long. The ends were cut back, 3 bases at V and 7 bases at J, with 9 bases in the middle. The CDR3 nucleotides are TGTGCCAGCAGTTTGGGCGGTTTTGGCTACACCTTC. This encodes CASSLGGFGYTF.

The chain uses TRBV28 and TRBJ1-1, with TRBD1 matching over 10 bases. This CDR3 spans 18 amino acids. CDR1 MDHEN and CDR2 SYDVKM come from the germline V gene. The ends lost 5 bases at V and 4 bases at J; junction bases unmatched: 16. The CDR3 region is CASSLTRGQGSQRTEAFF. CDR3 DNA sequence: TGTGCCAGCAGTCTTACCAGGGGACAGGGGTCGCAACGCACTGAAGCTTTCTTT.

This sequence joins TRBV29-1 and TRBJ1-1, with D uncertain. Germline V gene data show CDR1 as SQVTM and CDR2 as ANQGSEA. V dropped 3 bases and J dropped 10 bases, with 12 bases sitting between them. There are 11 residues in the CDR3. The CDR3 sequence is CSVDPGNRAFF. CDR3 in DNA: TGCAGCGTTGACCCGGGTAATAGAGCTTTCTTT.

This CDR3 reads CASSSRTIGYNEQFF. The DNA for the CDR3 is TGTGCCAGCAGCTCACGGACTATCGGCTACAATGAGCAGTTCTTC. The chain uses TRBV7-2 and TRBJ2-1, with D possibly matching TRBD2 (6 bases). This CDR3 has 15 residues. CDR1 is SGHTA, CDR2 FQGNSA, per germline. V lost 4 bases to trimming and J lost 3 bases, with 13 bases between them.

The chain is built from TRBV7-2 and TRBJ2-5; no reliable D call. The J call may be mistaken, given a closer DNA end match to TRBJ2-7. The CDR3 loop spans 11 amino acids. Germline CDR1 is SGHTA and CDR2 is FQGNSA. The CDR3 loop reads CASSLTYEQYF. The CDR3 DNA follows: TGTGCCAGCAGCTTAACCTACGAGCAGTACTTC.

V usage is TRBV5-4 and J usage is TRBJ2-3; TRBD1 or TRBD2 may be the D gene (5 bases each). This CDR3 has 16 amino acids. Trimming took 1 base from V and 2 from J, leaving 14 bases between them. CDR1 is SGHNT, CDR2 YYREEE, per germline (reference sequence). The CDR3 reads CASSLLGDRYTDTQYF. DNA for the CDR3: TGTGCCAGCAGCTTGTTGGGGGACCGGTACACAGATACGCAGTATTTT.

The chain uses TRBV6-5 and TRBJ2-2; 9 bases are a match to TRBD1. Germline V gene sequence: CDR1 MNHEY, CDR2 SVGAGI. Trimming at V came to 4 bases and at J to 7 bases, leaving 10 bases not matched to a gene. CDR3 length equals 16 residues. The CDR3 region has the DNA TGTGCCAGCAGTTTCGGACAGGGGAAAATTATCGGGGAGCTGTTTTTT. It encodes CASSFGQGKIIGELFF.

V gene TRBV2 combines with J gene TRBJ2-7; 7 nucleotides agree with TRBD1. V was clipped by 6 bases and J by 5 bases; unmatched bases: 10. The germline V gene has CDR1 SNHLY and CDR2 FYNNEI. The CDR3 contains 14 residues. CDR3 bases: TGTGCCAGCAGGGTAGGGTTAGGGGGCGACGAGCAGTACTTC. Translation gives CASRVGLGGDEQYF.

J is TRBJ1-3 and V is TRBV6-1; the D is unclear. The CDR3 loop spans 16 amino acids. Germline lookup yields CDR1 MNHNS and CDR2 SASEGT. V lost 1 base and J 0 bases, leaving 10 bases between the germline ends. The CDR3 sequence is CASSEGTISSGNTIYF. DNA of the CDR3: TGTGCCAGCAGTGAAGGCACCATAAGCTCTGGAAACACCATATATTTT.

A word on this clone: Its ends do not fully match the called genes, so a read error is possible. This sample also contains other DNA sequences that code for the same CDR3. This chain connects TRBV27 to TRBJ2-2; D may match TRBD1 or TRBD2 (5 bases each). CDR1 is MNHEY and CDR2 is SMNVEV in the germline V gene (reference sequence). There are 13 residues in the CDR3. The CDR3 nucleotides are TGTGCCAGCACAGGGCGGTTGGCCGGGGAACTGTTTTTT. It is translated as CASTGRLAGELFF.

The rearrangement joins TRBV28 to TRBJ2-4, with 7 bases matching TRBD1. V lost 2 bases, J lost 11 bases, and 3 bases stayed unmatched. This CDR3 contains 12 residues. CDR1 is MDHEN and CDR2 is SYDVKM in the germline V gene. For the CDR3, the DNA is TGTGCCAGCAGTTTAAGTACAGGGGTTCAGTACTTC. It yields the protein CASSLSTGVQYF.